The source of this T cell receptor (beta chain) is a study of beta chain features in type 1 diabetes. Since all of the isolated RNA was reverse transcribed, expressed TCRB transcripts were what got sequenced. Assay: immunoSEQ multiplex PCR; the TCRdb copy retains only in-frame clones and omits some. The sample consists of 300,000 to 350,000 clones, about 19% of them appearing once. V lost 3 bases and J lost 2, with 8 bases in between. The CDR3 has 14 amino acids. Germline-derived CDR1 and CDR2 are KGHSH and LQKENI. This clone was detected only a few times. Different DNA sequences within this sample yield the same CDR3.

Sample: naive CD4+ T cells from blood. This clonotype originated in a woman aged 18-30 years in good health. This chain uses TRBV18 with TRBJ2-1, with D maybe TRBD2 (6 bases). DNA of the CDR3: TGTGCCAGCTCACCTGGCGGGGCCTACAATGAGCAGTTCTTC. This codes for CASSPGGAYNEQFF.